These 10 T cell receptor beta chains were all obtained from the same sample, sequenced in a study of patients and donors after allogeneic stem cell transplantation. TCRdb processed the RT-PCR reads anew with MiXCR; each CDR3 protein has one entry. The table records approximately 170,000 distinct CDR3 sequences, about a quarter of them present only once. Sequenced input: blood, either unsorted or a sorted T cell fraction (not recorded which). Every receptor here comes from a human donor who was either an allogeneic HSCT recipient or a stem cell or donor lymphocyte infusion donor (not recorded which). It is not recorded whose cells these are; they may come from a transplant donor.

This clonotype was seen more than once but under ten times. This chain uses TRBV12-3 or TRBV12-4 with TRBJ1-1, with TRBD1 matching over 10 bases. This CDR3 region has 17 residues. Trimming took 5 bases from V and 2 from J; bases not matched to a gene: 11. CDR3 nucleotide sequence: TGTGCCAGCAGTCAATACGGGACAGGGGCAGGAAACACTGAAGCTTTCTTT. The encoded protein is CASSQYGTGAGNTEAFF.

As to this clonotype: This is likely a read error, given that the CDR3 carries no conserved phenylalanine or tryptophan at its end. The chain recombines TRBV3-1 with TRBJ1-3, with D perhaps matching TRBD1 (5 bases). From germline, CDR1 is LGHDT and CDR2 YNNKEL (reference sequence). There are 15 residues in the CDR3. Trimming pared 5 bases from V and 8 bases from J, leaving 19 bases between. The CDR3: CASSTSLNAGHTIYL. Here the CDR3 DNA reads TGTGCCAGCAGCACTTCTCTGAATGCAGGGCACACCATATATTTG.

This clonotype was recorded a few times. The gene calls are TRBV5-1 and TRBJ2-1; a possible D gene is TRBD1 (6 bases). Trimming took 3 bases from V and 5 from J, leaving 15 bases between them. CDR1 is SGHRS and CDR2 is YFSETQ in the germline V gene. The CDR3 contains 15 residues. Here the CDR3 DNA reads TGCGCCAGCAGCTATCCAGGGGTCCGACACAATGAGCAGTTCTTC. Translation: CASSYPGVRHNEQFF. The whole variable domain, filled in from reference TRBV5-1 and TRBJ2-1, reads KAGVTQTPRYLIKTRGQQVTLSCSPISGHRSVSWYQQTPGQGLQFLFEYFSETQRNKGNFPGRFSGRQFSNSRSEMNVSTLELGDSALYLCASSYPGVRHNEQFFGPGTRLTVL.

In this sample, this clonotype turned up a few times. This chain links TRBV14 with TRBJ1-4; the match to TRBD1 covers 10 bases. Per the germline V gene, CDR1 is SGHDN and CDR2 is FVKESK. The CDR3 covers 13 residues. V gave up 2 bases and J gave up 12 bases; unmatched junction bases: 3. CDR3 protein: CASSQYGTGELFF. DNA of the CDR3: TGTGCCAGCAGCCAATATGGGACAGGGGAACTGTTTTTT. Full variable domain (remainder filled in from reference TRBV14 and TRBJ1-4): EAGVTQFPSHSVIEKGQTVTLRCDPISGHDNLYWYRRVMGKEIKFLLHFVKESKQDESGMPNNRFLAERTGGTYSTLKVQPAELEDSGVYFCASSQYGTGELFFGSGTQLSVL.

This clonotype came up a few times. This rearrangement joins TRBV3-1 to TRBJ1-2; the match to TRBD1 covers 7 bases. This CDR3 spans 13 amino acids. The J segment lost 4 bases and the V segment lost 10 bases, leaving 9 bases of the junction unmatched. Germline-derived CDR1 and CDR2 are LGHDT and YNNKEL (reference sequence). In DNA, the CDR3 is TGTGCCACCAAAGACGGACAGGTCTATGGCTACACCTTC. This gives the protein CATKDGQVYGYTF.

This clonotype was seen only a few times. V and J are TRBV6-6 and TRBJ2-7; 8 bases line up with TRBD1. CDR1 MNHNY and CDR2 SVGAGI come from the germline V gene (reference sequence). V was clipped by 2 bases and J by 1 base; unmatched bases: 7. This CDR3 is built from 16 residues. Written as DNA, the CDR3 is TGTGCCAGCAGTTACCCCGGACAGGGCTTATCCTACGAGCAGTACTTC. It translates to CASSYPGQGLSYEQYF.

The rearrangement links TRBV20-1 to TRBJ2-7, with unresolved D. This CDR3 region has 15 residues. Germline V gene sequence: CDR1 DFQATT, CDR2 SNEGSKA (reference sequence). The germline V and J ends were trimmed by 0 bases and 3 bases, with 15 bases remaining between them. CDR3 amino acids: CSARDPGRIGYEQYF. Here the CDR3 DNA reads TGCAGTGCTAGAGATCCGGGTAGAATTGGCTACGAGCAGTACTTC.

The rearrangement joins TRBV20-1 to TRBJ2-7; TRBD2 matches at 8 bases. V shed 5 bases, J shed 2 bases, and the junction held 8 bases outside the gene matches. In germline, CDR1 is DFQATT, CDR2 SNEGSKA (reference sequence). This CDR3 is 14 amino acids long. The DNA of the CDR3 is TGCAGTGCTCAATATACGGGACTAGCCTACGAGCAGTACTTC. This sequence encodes CSAQYTGLAYEQYF.

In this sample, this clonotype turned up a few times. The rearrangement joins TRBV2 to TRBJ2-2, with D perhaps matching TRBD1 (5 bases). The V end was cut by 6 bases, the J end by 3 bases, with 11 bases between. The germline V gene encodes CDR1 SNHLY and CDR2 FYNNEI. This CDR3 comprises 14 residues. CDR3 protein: CASRGLEDTGELFF. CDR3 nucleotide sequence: TGTGCCAGCAGGGGGCTGGAAGACACCGGGGAGCTGTTTTTT.

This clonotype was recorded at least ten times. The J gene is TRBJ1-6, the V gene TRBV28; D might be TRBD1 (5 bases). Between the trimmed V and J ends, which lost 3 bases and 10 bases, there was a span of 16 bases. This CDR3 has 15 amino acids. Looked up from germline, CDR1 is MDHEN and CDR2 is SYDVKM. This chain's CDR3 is CASSLGLWEGSPLHF. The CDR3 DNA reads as TGTGCCAGCAGTTTGGGGCTTTGGGAGGGATCACCCCTCCACTTT. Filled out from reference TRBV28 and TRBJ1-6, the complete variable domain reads DVKVTQSSRYLVKRTGEKVFLECVQDMDHENMFWYRQDPGLGLRLIYFSYDVKMKEKGDIPEGYSVSREKKERFSLILESASTNQTSMYLCASSLGLWEGSPLHFGNGTRLTVT.